A single T cell receptor beta chain is shown here with its context. Its antigen is unknown. This entry is derived from a study of T-cell memory formation after mild COVID-19. Study details: The study found TCR clusters largely donor specific.

CDR1 KGHDR and CDR2 SFDVKD come from the germline V gene. The CDR3 consists of 13 residues. With 7 bases removed from V and 0 bases from J, the gap between germline ends came to 8 bases. Study-wide results and limits: For contracting clones, CD4+ ones sat mainly in CM and EM, CD8+ in EMRA. Some clones that responded turned up in pre-infection memory, which suggests that cross-reactive memory joined in.

A 5'RACE reaction primed in the constant segment made cDNA libraries of TCR alpha and TCR beta, and these carried sample barcodes and UMIs. TCRdb itself ran the 5' RACE reads through MiXCR, one entry per CDR3 protein. Found here are about 400,000 distinct CDR3 sequences, less than 25% of them singletons; the top ten hold about an eighth. V is TRBV24-1 and J is TRBJ1-1; weak D call: TRBD1 (6 bases). Sequenced: PBMCs or a T cell subset sorted from them (not recorded which). This receptor was identified in an adult woman who had mild COVID-19 (a few samples of this study predate the infection). Cell type and time point are not known. CDR3 DNA sequence: TGTGCCACCAGGACAGGAGTGAACACTGAAGCTTTCTTT. This gives the protein CATRTGVNTEAFF.